This note documents a single T cell receptor (beta chain) sequence. Its matching antigen is unknown. Exposure to brentuximab vedotin varied, and each patient had relapsed following autologous stem cell transplantation. Complete response, partial response or progressive disease was each patient's best response. The source of the sample is a study of PD-1 blockade in classical Hodgkin lymphoma. Produced via immunoSEQ multiplex PCR; TCRdb's table is partial and in-frame only. The table lists under 20,000 clones, about four fifths of them singletons, with nearly 6.5% in the top ten. J lost 5 bases, V lost 1 base, and 5 bases had no gene match. The germline V gene has CDR1 SGHDT and CDR2 YYEEEE. The CDR3 is 14 residues long. Study results and limitations: For complete responders, baseline diversity was comparable to that of newly diagnosed patients. Possible causes of repertoire differences, disease activity or prior therapy, remain undefined. Some patients started nivolumab under 1 year after ASCT, and they were excluded.

The rearrangement links TRBV5-6 to TRBJ2-7; 8 bases match TRBD1. The sequence was obtained from a human donor with classical Hodgkin lymphoma. Here the sequenced sample was peripheral blood mononuclear cells (PBMCs), taken at baseline. The DNA for the CDR3 is TGTGCCAGCAGCTTGACCGGGACAGGCAACGAGCAGTACTTC. Translated, it gives CASSLTGTGNEQYF.